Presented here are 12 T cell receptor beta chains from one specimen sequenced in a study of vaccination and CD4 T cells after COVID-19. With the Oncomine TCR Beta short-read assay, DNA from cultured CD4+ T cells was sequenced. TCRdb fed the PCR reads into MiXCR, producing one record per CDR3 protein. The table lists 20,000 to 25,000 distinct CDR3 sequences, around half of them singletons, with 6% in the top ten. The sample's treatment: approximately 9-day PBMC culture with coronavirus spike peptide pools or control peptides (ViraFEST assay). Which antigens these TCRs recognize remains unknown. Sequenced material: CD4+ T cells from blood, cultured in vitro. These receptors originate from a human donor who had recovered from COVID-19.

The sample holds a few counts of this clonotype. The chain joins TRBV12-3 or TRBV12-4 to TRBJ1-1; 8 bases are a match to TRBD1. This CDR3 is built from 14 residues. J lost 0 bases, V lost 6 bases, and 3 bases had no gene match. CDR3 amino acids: CASSETGVNTEAFF. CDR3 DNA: TGTGCCAGCAGCGAGACAGGGGTGAACACTGAAGCTTTCTTT.

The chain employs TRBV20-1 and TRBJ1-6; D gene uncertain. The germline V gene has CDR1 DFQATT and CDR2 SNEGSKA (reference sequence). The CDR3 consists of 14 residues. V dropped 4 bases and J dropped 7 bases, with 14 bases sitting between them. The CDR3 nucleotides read TGCAGTGCTACCGGGAGCCCCGCGAATTCACCCCTCCACTTT. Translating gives CSATGSPANSPLHF.

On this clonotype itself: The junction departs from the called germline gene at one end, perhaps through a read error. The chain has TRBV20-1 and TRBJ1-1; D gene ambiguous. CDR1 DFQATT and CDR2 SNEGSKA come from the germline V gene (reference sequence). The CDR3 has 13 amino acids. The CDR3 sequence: CGARVGGNTEAFF. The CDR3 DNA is TGCGGTGCTAGAGTCGGCGGAAACACTGAAGCTTTCTTT.

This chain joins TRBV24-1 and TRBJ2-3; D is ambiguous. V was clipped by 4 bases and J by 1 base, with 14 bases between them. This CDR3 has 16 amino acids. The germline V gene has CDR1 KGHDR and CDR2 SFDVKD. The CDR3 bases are TGTGCCACCAGTGACTTGGAGTTTGGGGGCACAGATACGCAGTATTTT. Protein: CATSDLEFGGTDTQYF.

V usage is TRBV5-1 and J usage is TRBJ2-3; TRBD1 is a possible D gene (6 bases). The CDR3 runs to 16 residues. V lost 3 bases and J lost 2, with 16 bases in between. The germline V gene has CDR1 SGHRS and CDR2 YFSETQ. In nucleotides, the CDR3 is TGCGCCAGCAGCTGGTCCCCGGGACAACTCACAGATACGCAGTATTTT. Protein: CASSWSPGQLTDTQYF.

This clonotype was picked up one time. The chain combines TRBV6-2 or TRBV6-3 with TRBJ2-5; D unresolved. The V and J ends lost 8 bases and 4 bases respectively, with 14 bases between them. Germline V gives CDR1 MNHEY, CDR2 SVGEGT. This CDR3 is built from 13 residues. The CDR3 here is CASLYPPVETQYF. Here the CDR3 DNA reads TGTGCCAGCCTATATCCCCCCGTAGAGACCCAGTACTTC.

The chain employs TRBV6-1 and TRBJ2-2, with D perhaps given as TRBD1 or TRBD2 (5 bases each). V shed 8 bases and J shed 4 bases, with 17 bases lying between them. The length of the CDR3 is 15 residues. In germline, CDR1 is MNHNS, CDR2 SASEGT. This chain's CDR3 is CASRFGTEGTGELFF. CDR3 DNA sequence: TGTGCCAGCCGCTTCGGGACCGAGGGCACCGGGGAGCTGTTTTTT.

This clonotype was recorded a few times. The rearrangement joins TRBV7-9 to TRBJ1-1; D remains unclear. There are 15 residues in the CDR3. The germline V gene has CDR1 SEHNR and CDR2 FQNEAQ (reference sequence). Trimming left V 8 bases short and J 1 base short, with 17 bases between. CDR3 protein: CASAWEPAWNTEAFF. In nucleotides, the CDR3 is TGTGCCAGCGCCTGGGAGCCCGCTTGGAACACTGAAGCTTTCTTT.

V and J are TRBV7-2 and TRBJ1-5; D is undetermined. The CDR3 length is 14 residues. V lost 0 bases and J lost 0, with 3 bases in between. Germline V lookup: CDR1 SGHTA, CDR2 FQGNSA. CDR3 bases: TGTGCCAGCAGCTTAGCCCTTAGCAATCAGCCCCAGCATTTT. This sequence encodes CASSLALSNQPQHF.

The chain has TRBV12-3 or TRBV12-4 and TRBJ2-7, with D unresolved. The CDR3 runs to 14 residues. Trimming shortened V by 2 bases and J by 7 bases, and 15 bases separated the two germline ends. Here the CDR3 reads CASSLWATSTEQYF. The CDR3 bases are TGTGCCAGCAGTTTATGGGCGACTTCCACGGAGCAGTACTTC.

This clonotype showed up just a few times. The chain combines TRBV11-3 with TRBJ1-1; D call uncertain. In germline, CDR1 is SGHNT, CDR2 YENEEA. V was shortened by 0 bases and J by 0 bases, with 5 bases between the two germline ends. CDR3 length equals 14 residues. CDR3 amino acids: CASSLDGVNTEAFF. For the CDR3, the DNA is TGTGCCAGCAGCTTAGACGGAGTGAACACTGAAGCTTTCTTT.

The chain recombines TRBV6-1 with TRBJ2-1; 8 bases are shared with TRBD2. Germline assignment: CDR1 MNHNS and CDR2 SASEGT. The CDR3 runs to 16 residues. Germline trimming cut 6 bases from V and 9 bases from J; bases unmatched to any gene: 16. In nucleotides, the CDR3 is TGTGCCAGCAGGGGGGTCGGTAGCGGGGACTTTTTTGAGCAGTTCTTC. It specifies CASRGVGSGDFFEQFF.